Presented here are 29 T cell receptor beta chains from one specimen sequenced in a study of CD8 T cells in ankylosing spondylitis. These receptors lack a known antigen. The study, taken as a whole, reports: It appeared that ankylosing spondylitis blood was characterized by a TCR beta motif of roughly 8 highly homologous variants.

TCRdb itself ran the 5' RACE reads through MiXCR, one entry per CDR3 protein. In the table there are some 840,000 distinct CDR3 sequences, approximately 12% of which are singletons. Input material: blood, either unsorted or a sorted T cell fraction (not recorded which). The receptor set was obtained from a male donor with ankylosing spondylitis.

CDR3 region: CASSFGQATSYEQYF. The CDR3 DNA reads as TGCGCCAGCAGCTTTGGTCAGGCCACCTCCTACGAGCAGTACTTC. This rearrangement joins TRBV5-1 to TRBJ2-7; D gene unclear. The CDR3 length is 15 residues. Germline values: CDR1 SGHRS, CDR2 YFSETQ. Trimming left V 2 bases short and J 0 bases short, with 12 bases between.

V and J are TRBV6-1 and TRBJ1-5, with unresolved D. Per germline, CDR1 MNHNS and CDR2 SASEGT. V was cut by 6 bases and J by 2 bases, with 14 bases left in between. There are 15 residues in the CDR3. As DNA, the CDR3 is TGTGCCAGCAGGCTCGGGCCCCTCGGCAATCAGCCCCAGCATTTT. Protein: CASRLGPLGNQPQHF.

The chain employs TRBV18 and TRBJ2-1; 12 nucleotides align to TRBD2. The V gene end was trimmed by 6 bases and the J gene end by 3 bases; junction bases not matched to a gene: 6. Germline V gene data show CDR1 as KGHSH and CDR2 as LQKENI. The length of the CDR3 is 16 residues. CDR3 nucleotide sequence: TGTGCCAGCTCCCTCCTAGCGGGAGGGGACTACAATGAGCAGTTCTTC. Protein product: CASSLLAGGDYNEQFF.

This clonotype has more than one count but fewer than ten. The chain employs TRBV20-1 and TRBJ1-5; D is perhaps TRBD1 (6 bases). Germline V gene lookup returns CDR1 DFQATT and CDR2 SNEGSKA (reference sequence). V was clipped by 5 bases and J by 7 bases, with 18 bases between them. CDR3 size: 14 residues. CDR3 sequence (DNA): TGCAGTGCTCTATCGGCAGGAGGGGGACAGCCCCAGCATTTT. This translates into CSALSAGGGQPQHF.

This chain joins TRBV5-4 and TRBJ2-1, with TRBD2 as a possible D gene (5 bases). The length of the CDR3 is 16 residues. Germline V gives CDR1 SGHNT, CDR2 YYREEE (reference sequence). The V end was cut by 0 bases, the J end by 3 bases, with 13 bases between. The CDR3: CASSLAEGSYYNEQFF. The DNA for the CDR3 is TGTGCCAGCAGCTTGGCCGAGGGTAGCTACTACAATGAGCAGTTCTTC.

This clonotype was seen ten or more times. V gene TRBV5-1 combines with J gene TRBJ2-1; 8 bases fit TRBD1. The V gene end was trimmed by 5 bases and the J gene end by 12 bases; junction bases not matched to a gene: 16. CDR3 length equals 15 residues. Germline loops: CDR1 SGHRS, CDR2 YFSETQ. The CDR3 bases are TGCGCCAGCAGATTGAGCCCAACAGGGGGAAGGGGGCAGTTCTTC. Translation: CASRLSPTGGRGQFF.

This chain uses TRBV5-6 with TRBJ2-7; no clear D. Germline V lookup: CDR1 SGHDT, CDR2 YYEEEE. The CDR3 is 12 amino acids. Trimming removed 5 bases from V and 6 bases from J, with 12 bases in between. This chain's CDR3 is CASRLGLAEQYF. The CDR3 DNA reads TGTGCCAGCAGGCTGGGGTTGGCCGAGCAGTACTTC.

In this sample, this clonotype turned up many times. The chain is built from TRBV6-1 and TRBJ1-1, with D possibly being TRBD1 (5 bases). Germline loops: CDR1 MNHNS, CDR2 SASEGT. This CDR3 has 13 residues. V was pared by 6 bases and J by 8 bases, with 16 bases between. The CDR3 here is CASSIGTVREAFF. The CDR3 coding sequence is TGTGCCAGCAGCATCGGGACCGTGAGGGAAGCTTTCTTT.

This clonotype showed up many times. This sequence joins TRBV29-1 and TRBJ1-2, with D possibly matching TRBD1 (5 bases). The V gene's germline CDR1 is SQVTM and CDR2 ANQGSEA. Trimming took off 5 bases at V and 0 bases at J, with 10 bases between the two ends. The CDR3 spans 13 residues. CDR3 region: CSVQGDSNYGYTF. DNA for the CDR3: TGCAGCGTTCAGGGAGATTCTAACTATGGCTACACCTTC.

The chain is built from TRBV5-1 and TRBJ2-7; D gene ambiguous. Trimming stripped 0 bases from V and 2 bases from J, with 9 bases between. The CDR3 is 14 amino acids. Germline CDR1 and CDR2: SGHRS and YFSETQ. The CDR3 is CASSLGRPPYEQYF. CDR3 DNA: TGCGCCAGCAGCTTGGGCCGTCCTCCCTACGAGCAGTACTTC.

This clonotype turned up a few times. The rearrangement joins TRBV4-1 to TRBJ1-1; the D is unclear. The CDR3 is made up of 15 amino acids. The ends were cut back, 4 bases at V and 0 bases at J, with 12 bases in the middle. CDR1 is MGHRA and CDR2 is YSYEKL in the germline V gene. The chain's CDR3 is CASSRLVDLNTEAFF. CDR3 DNA sequence: TGCGCCAGCAGCCGCCTTGTAGACTTGAACACTGAAGCTTTCTTT.

This clonotype has only a few counts. This chain joins TRBV9 and TRBJ2-5, with D unresolved. The germline gives CDR1 SGDLS, CDR2 YYNGEE. The CDR3 extends over 13 amino acids. V lost 1 base and J 5 bases, leaving 9 bases between the germline ends. CDR3 in amino acids: CASSVRVGETQYF. The CDR3 bases are TGTGCCAGCAGCGTAAGAGTAGGGGAGACCCAGTACTTC.

J is TRBJ2-7 and V is TRBV28; no clear D gene. This CDR3 contains 15 residues. Germline-derived CDR1 and CDR2 are MDHEN and SYDVKM. V dropped 6 bases and J dropped 0 bases, with 15 bases sitting between them. CDR3 in DNA: TGTGCCAGCAGATTTGGAGAAAGAGGCTCCTACGAGCAGTACTTC. It yields the protein CASRFGERGSYEQYF.

This clonotype appeared a few times. The V gene is TRBV6-2 or TRBV6-3, the J gene TRBJ2-5; perhaps TRBD1 as D (5 bases). This CDR3 is built from 14 residues. Germline lookup yields CDR1 MNHEY and CDR2 SVGEGT. V lost 6 bases, J lost 3 bases, and 14 bases lay in between. The DNA for the CDR3 is TGTGCCAGCAGCGAACAGGTTCGGGAAGAGACCCAGTACTTC. It codes for CASSEQVREETQYF.

This clonotype was counted ten times or more. The rearrangement uses TRBV7-2 and TRBJ2-3; TRBD1 might be the D (7 bases). CDR1 SGHTA and CDR2 FQGNSA come from the germline V gene. V shed 11 bases and J shed 1 base, with 19 bases lying between them. The CDR3 is 15 residues long. The CDR3 spells CALRRGREGTDTQYF. The CDR3 DNA sequence: TGTGCCCTCCGGAGGGGGCGGGAAGGCACAGATACGCAGTATTTT.

This clonotype was detected ten times or more. The chain uses TRBV5-4 and TRBJ2-3; no reliable D call. V lost 2 bases, J lost 3 bases, and 16 bases lay in between. Germline-derived CDR1 and CDR2 are SGHNT and YYREEE (reference sequence). The CDR3 loop spans 16 amino acids. The CDR3 reads CASSFVASDGTDTQYF. The CDR3 DNA is TGTGCCAGCAGCTTTGTCGCGTCGGACGGAACAGATACGCAGTATTTT.

The chain carries TRBV5-6 and TRBJ2-6; D gene uncertain. CDR3 length: 13 residues. Germline V gene lookup returns CDR1 SGHDT and CDR2 YYEEEE. V lost 5 bases and J lost 4, with 7 bases in between. CDR3 residues: CASREMGANVLTF. The CDR3 region has the DNA TGTGCCAGCAGGGAGATGGGGGCCAACGTCCTGACTTTC.

This clonotype has a handful of counts. This chain joins TRBV15 and TRBJ1-5; D might be TRBD1 (6 bases). Germline V gene lookup returns CDR1 LNHNV and CDR2 YYDKDF (reference sequence). CDR3 size: 16 residues. Trimming took 0 bases from V and 0 from J, leaving 9 bases between them. CDR3 region: CATSRDQGHSNQPQHF. DNA of the CDR3: TGTGCCACCAGCAGAGATCAGGGACATAGCAATCAGCCCCAGCATTTT.

In nucleotides, the CDR3 is TGTGCCAGCAGCCCCGGACAGGGATACGGCGAGCAGTACTTC. Translated, it gives CASSPGQGYGEQYF. The chain links TRBV7-2 to TRBJ2-7; TRBD1 matches 8 bases. CDR3 length: 14 residues. Germline-derived CDR1 and CDR2 are SGHTA and FQGNSA. V was pared by 5 bases and J by 6 bases, with 9 bases of the junction left unmatched.

This clonotype was observed at least ten times. V is TRBV29-1 and J is TRBJ2-7; D not resolved. Trimming took off 4 bases at V and 0 bases at J, with 13 bases between the two ends. Germline CDR1 SQVTM, CDR2 ANQGSEA. The CDR3 sequence is 14 residues long. The CDR3 nucleotides are TGCAGCGTTGGACGGAAACCGGGCTCCTACGAGCAGTACTTC. This gives the protein CSVGRKPGSYEQYF.

The J gene is TRBJ2-3, the V gene TRBV6-5; 11 nucleotides agree with TRBD2. Trimming took 0 bases from V and 6 from J; bases not matched to a gene: 2. The germline gives CDR1 MNHEY, CDR2 SVGAGI. This CDR3 comprises 15 residues. CDR3 sequence: CASSYSSSGRDTQYF. CDR3 nucleotides: TGTGCCAGCAGTTACTCGTCTAGCGGGAGGGATACGCAGTATTTT.

The chain has TRBV28 and TRBJ2-7; D remains unclear. The CDR3 consists of 14 residues. V gave up 3 bases and J gave up 5 bases, with 14 bases separating them. CDR1 and CDR2 (germline): MDHEN, SYDVKM. CDR3 loop: CASSFIPKFDEQYF. The CDR3 DNA is TGTGCCAGCAGTTTTATCCCGAAGTTCGACGAGCAGTACTTC.

The sample holds a few counts of this clonotype. This chain uses TRBV7-2 with TRBJ1-1; a weak D match, TRBD1 (6 bases). The CDR3 has 13 residues. CDR1 and CDR2 from the germline V gene are SGHTA and FQGNSA. CDR3 in DNA: TGTGGAGTACAGGGCGGGTGGGGCACTGAAGCTTTCTTT. It yields the protein CGVQGGWGTEAFF.

The chain couples TRBV7-9 to TRBJ2-5; 8 bases are shared with TRBD2. The CDR3 covers 14 residues. In germline, CDR1 is SEHNR, CDR2 FQNEAQ (reference sequence). Trimming cost V 5 bases and J 2 bases; bases outside gene matches: 4. The CDR3 bases are TGTGCCAGCAGCATCGCGGGGGGACAAGAGACCCAGTACTTC. It translates to CASSIAGGQETQYF.

The J gene is TRBJ2-1, the V gene TRBV4-1; 13 positions agree with TRBD2. Germline CDR1 reads MGHRA; CDR2 reads YSYEKL. J gave up 8 bases and V 4 bases, and 11 bases lay outside the gene matches. There are 17 residues in the CDR3. CDR3 region: CASSPRLAGGFGYEQFF. CDR3 in DNA: TGCGCCAGCAGCCCTAGACTAGCGGGAGGATTCGGATATGAGCAGTTCTTC.

This clonotype was found once. The rearrangement links TRBV4-3 to TRBJ1-1, with D unresolved. This CDR3 is 14 amino acids long. Trimming pared 1 base from V and 5 bases from J, leaving 11 bases between. Germline V gene sequence: CDR1 LGHNA, CDR2 YSLEER. CDR3 sequence reads: CASSQGPGDTEAFF. CDR3 nucleotides: TGCGCCAGCAGCCAAGGGCCGGGAGATACTGAAGCTTTCTTT.

This rearrangement joins TRBV6-5 to TRBJ2-1; D possibly corresponds to TRBD2 (5 bases). V lost 4 bases to trimming and J lost 4 bases, with 11 bases between them. The CDR3 covers 14 residues. Germline V gene lookup returns CDR1 MNHEY and CDR2 SVGAGI. CDR3 DNA sequence: TGTGCCAGCAGTTTACAACGGGAATACAATGAGCAGTTCTTC. Encoded protein: CASSLQREYNEQFF.

This clonotype was recorded at least ten times. The chain employs TRBV29-1 and TRBJ2-1, with TRBD2 identical over 10 bases. J lost 6 bases, V lost 2 bases, and 7 bases had no gene match. The germline V gene encodes CDR1 SQVTM and CDR2 ANQGSEA. The CDR3 is 15 residues long. CDR3 amino acids: CSVESGASGGNEQFF. The CDR3 DNA is TGCAGCGTTGAAAGCGGGGCTAGCGGGGGCAATGAGCAGTTCTTC.

The chain couples TRBV7-2 to TRBJ2-3; the D call may be TRBD1 or TRBD2 (5 bases each). This CDR3 spans 16 amino acids. From germline, CDR1 is SGHTA and CDR2 FQGNSA. V gave up 2 bases and J gave up 3 bases, with 15 bases separating them. CDR3 sequence (DNA): TGTGCCAGCAGCTTAAGTGGGGCTCGGGGAACAGATACGCAGTATTTT. Protein: CASSLSGARGTDTQYF.